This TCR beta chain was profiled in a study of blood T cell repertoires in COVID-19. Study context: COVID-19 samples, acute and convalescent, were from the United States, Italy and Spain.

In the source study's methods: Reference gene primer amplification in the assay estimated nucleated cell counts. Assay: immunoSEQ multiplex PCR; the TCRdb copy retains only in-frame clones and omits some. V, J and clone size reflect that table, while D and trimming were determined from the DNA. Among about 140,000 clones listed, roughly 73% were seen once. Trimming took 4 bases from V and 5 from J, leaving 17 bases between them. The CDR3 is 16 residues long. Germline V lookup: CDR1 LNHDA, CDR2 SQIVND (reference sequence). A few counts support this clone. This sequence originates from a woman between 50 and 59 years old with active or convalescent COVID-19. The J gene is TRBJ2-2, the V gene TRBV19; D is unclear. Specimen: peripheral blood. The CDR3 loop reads CASSNPNMVWTGELFF. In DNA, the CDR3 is TGTGCCAGTAGTAACCCCAACATGGTATGGACCGGGGAGCTGTTTTTT.